This T cell receptor (beta chain) was observed in a study of beta chain features in type 1 diabetes. General study results and limits: Within the patient group, naive, central memory and Treg TCRB repertoires appeared more similar to each other than within healthy donors.

The CDR3 runs to 15 residues. The V gene lost 1 base and the J gene lost 4 bases, with 8 bases spanning the gap. Germline-derived CDR1 and CDR2 are KGHSH and LQKENI. Isolated RNA was reverse transcribed in full, so expressed TCRB transcripts were sequenced. Profiled with immunoSEQ multiplex PCR; TCRdb holds only in-frame clones, not every one. This table holds about 240,000 clones, around 26% found once. Remarks on this clone: The antigen remains unidentified. Other DNA sequences of this sample code for an identical CDR3.

This TCR was recovered from a man younger than 45 in good health. This chain joins TRBV18 and TRBJ2-6, with D uncertain. Material: central memory CD4+ T cells from blood. CDR3 nucleotides: TGTGCCAGCTCACCACGGGGATCCGGGGCCAACGTCCTGACTTTC. Its translation: CASSPRGSGANVLTF.